The clone carrying this T cell receptor beta chain was counted many times. CDR1 is MDHEN and CDR2 is SYDVKM in the germline V gene. The V end lost 3 bases, the J end lost 3 bases, and 12 bases lay between the germline ends. The CDR3 runs to 14 residues. This record comes from a study of regulatory T cells in long-lasting Graves disease. Construction of the TCR beta libraries employed iRepertoire HTBI primers in conjunction with Arm-PCR of CDR3 regions. TCRdb re-called the multiplex PCR reads with MiXCR, one entry per CDR3 protein. The sample has about 420,000 distinct CDR3 sequences, roughly 15% seen once. Stated time point: newly diagnosed GD, antithyroid drugs for less than 3 months. After RNA was extracted from PBMCs, the TCR library was made from it. This sample also appeared in a second study, on T cells in Graves' hyperthyroidism and ophthalmopathy.

The specimen was peripheral blood mononuclear cells (PBMCs), collected at new diagnosis, from a patient treated with antithyroid drugs. This clonotype originated in a woman between 18 and 29 years old with Graves disease. This chain connects TRBV28 to TRBJ2-7; no clear D gene. The CDR3, as DNA: TGTGCCAGCAGTTTCTGGGGATCTAACTACGAGCAGTACTTC. Translated: CASSFWGSNYEQYF.